Sequencing of this T cell receptor (beta chain) was carried out in a study of blood T cell repertoires in COVID-19. As for the study in general: T cells, B-cell-depleted T cells, or PBMCs supplied cDNA or gDNA.

The germline V gene encodes CDR1 WSHSY and CDR2 SAAADI. V gave up 2 bases and J gave up 7 bases; unmatched junction bases: 5. The CDR3 covers 14 residues. TCRdb's copy holds only in-frame clones and misses some; the assay was immunoSEQ multiplex PCR. This sample has fewer than 450,000 clones, with 90% found just once. Cohort assignment relied on participant-reported clinical history. Cohort 3 recovered donors had two negative PCRs, clearance, or symptom resolution. This sequence was found in a man younger than 30 who had recovered from COVID-19. The chain recombines TRBV10-2 with TRBJ1-2; 9 bases are a match to TRBD1. Sequenced material: PBMCs or T cells enriched from blood (not recorded which). CDR3 amino acids: CASSEGRQGVGYTF. The CDR3 DNA reads as TGCGCCAGCAGTGAGGGGAGACAGGGGGTTGGCTACACCTTC.